The 17 T cell receptor beta chains given below trace back to one sample, sequenced in a study of cytomegalovirus exposure and HLA in healthy donors (TCRdb year 2017). Receptor amplification or capture employed the immunoSEQ multiplex PCR assay. A mixture of 60 forward primers for TCR Vbeta segments and 13 reverse primers for TCR Jbeta segments was used in the multiplex PCR. This is the immuneACCESS table as TCRdb keeps it, with only in-frame sequences that have V and J called. A part of the clones is gone; compared with another copy, unresolved V genes explain less than half, and the rest is unexplained. The sample records 100,000 to 150,000 clones, almost 85% of which are singletons. More than 1.4% of the sample is taken by the ten largest. Specimen: PBMCs. Receptors originate from a woman aged 18-29 years in good health and CMV-seronegative.

The chain joins TRBV7-6 to TRBJ2-2; 13 nucleotides agree with TRBD2. Germline V gene lookup returns CDR1 SGHVS and CDR2 FNYEAQ. The ends lost 6 bases at V and 5 bases at J; junction bases unmatched: 6. The CDR3 has 16 amino acids. CDR3 protein: CASSFRTSGSTGELFF. CDR3 in DNA: TGTGCCAGCAGTTTTCGGACTAGCGGGAGTACCGGGGAGCTGTTTTTT.

The rearrangement links TRBV7-2 to TRBJ2-7; 8 positions match TRBD1. The CDR3 sequence is 15 residues long. V was pared by 4 bases and J by 0 bases, with 5 bases of the junction left unmatched. Germline assignment: CDR1 SGHTA and CDR2 FQGNSA. CDR3 protein: CASSSTGTGSYEQYF. The CDR3, as DNA: TGTGCCAGCAGCTCCACCGGGACAGGCTCCTACGAGCAGTACTTC.

The V call is TRBV19, the J call TRBJ2-5, with D possibly being TRBD2 (5 bases). V lost 5 bases and J 3 bases, leaving 7 bases between the germline ends. This CDR3 comprises 12 residues. CDR1 is LNHDA, CDR2 SQIVND, per germline (reference sequence). The CDR3 coding sequence is TGTGCCAGTAGTCCTAGCAAAGAGACCCAGTACTTC. Translating it yields CASSPSKETQYF.

This sequence joins TRBV4-2 and TRBJ2-1, with D unresolved. The CDR3 runs 14 residues. V shed 4 bases and J shed 4 bases, with 11 bases lying between them. From germline, CDR1 is LGHNA and CDR2 YNFKEQ. The CDR3 here is CASSPSPRYNEQFF. In DNA form, the CDR3 reads TGTGCCAGCAGCCCCTCCCCCCGTTACAATGAGCAGTTCTTC.

This clone was observed a single time. V gene TRBV5-1 combines with J gene TRBJ2-7; D is uncertain. Germline V gives CDR1 SGHRS, CDR2 YFSETQ. The CDR3 consists of 14 residues. Trimming shortened V by 4 bases and J by 0 bases, and 11 bases separated the two germline ends. The CDR3 sequence: CASSITGGSYEQYF. CDR3 DNA sequence: TGCGCCAGCAGCATAACCGGCGGCTCCTACGAGCAGTACTTC.

This clone was recorded a few times. J is TRBJ1-3 and V is TRBV29-1; D possibly corresponds to TRBD1 (5 bases). Germline assignment: CDR1 SQVTM and CDR2 ANQGSEA. V was shortened by 4 bases and J by 0 bases, with 10 bases between the two germline ends. The CDR3 is 14 amino acids. CDR3 nucleotide sequence: TGCAGCGTTGCCTCCGGGGGCTCTGGAAACACCATATATTTT. It yields the protein CSVASGGSGNTIYF.

This clone was seen a few times. The chain combines TRBV30 with TRBJ2-5; 7 nucleotides match TRBD2. V lost 2 bases, J lost 5 bases, and 2 bases stayed unmatched. From germline, CDR1 is GTSNPN and CDR2 SVGIG (reference sequence). The CDR3 runs 12 residues. The CDR3 region is CAWSRGGETQYF. The CDR3 region has the DNA TGTGCCTGGAGTCGGGGAGGGGAGACCCAGTACTTC.

This chain uses TRBV10-3 with TRBJ2-1, with TRBD1 matching over 7 bases. V lost 7 bases to trimming and J lost 5 bases; unmatched junction nucleotides: 11. CDR1 and CDR2 from the germline V gene are ENHRY and SYGVKD. This CDR3 has 15 amino acids. The CDR3 spells CAIMRGGRENNEQFF. DNA of the CDR3: TGTGCCATCATGAGAGGGGGCAGAGAAAACAATGAGCAGTTCTTC.

This clone was detected only once. V gene TRBV27 combines with J gene TRBJ1-2, with a tentative D call TRBD1 (5 bases). This CDR3 is 15 amino acids long. V was pared by 3 bases and J by 4 bases, with 15 bases between. Per germline, CDR1 MNHEY and CDR2 SMNVEV (reference sequence). CDR3 protein: CASSFSPGGVYGYTF. The DNA of the CDR3 is TGTGCCAGCAGTTTCTCTCCCGGAGGGGTCTATGGCTACACCTTC.

The chain joins TRBV5-4 to TRBJ2-1, with 9 bases that match TRBD2. V lost 4 bases to trimming and J lost 1 base; unmatched junction nucleotides: 3. Per germline, CDR1 SGHNT and CDR2 YYREEE (reference sequence). CDR3 length equals 15 residues. The CDR3 nucleotides read TGTGCCAGCAGCGTAACTAGCGGGTCCTACAATGAGCAGTTCTTC. It is translated as CASSVTSGSYNEQFF.

This chain uses TRBV6-1 with TRBJ1-5; 9 bases agree with TRBD1. Germline assignment: CDR1 MNHNS and CDR2 SASEGT. With V trimmed by 2 bases and J by 0 bases, 11 bases remained unmatched. This CDR3 region has 19 residues. CDR3 loop: CASSERFTRTGASNQPQHF. CDR3 in DNA: TGTGCCAGCAGTGAAAGATTTACAAGGACAGGGGCTAGCAATCAGCCCCAGCATTTT.

This clone was counted between two and nine times. The chain joins TRBV27 to TRBJ1-1, with D unclear. CDR1 and CDR2 from the germline V gene are MNHEY and SMNVEV (reference sequence). The CDR3 has 14 amino acids. V shed 0 bases and J shed 0 bases, with 5 bases lying between them. This CDR3 is CASSLSRLNTEAFF. DNA for the CDR3: TGTGCCAGCAGTTTATCCCGTTTGAACACTGAAGCTTTCTTT.

The rearrangement joins TRBV11-2 to TRBJ1-3; the D is unclear. Germline lookup yields CDR1 SGHAT and CDR2 FQNNGV. V was pared by 3 bases and J by 7 bases, with 10 bases between. This CDR3 spans 13 amino acids. This CDR3 is CASSLYSSNTIYF. CDR3 nucleotide sequence: TGTGCCAGCAGCTTGTACAGCTCGAACACCATATATTTT. The full variable domain, rest sourced from reference TRBV11-2 and TRBJ1-3, is EAGVAQSPRYKIIEKRQSVAFWCNPISGHATLYWYQQILGQGPKLLIQFQNNGVVDDSQLPKDRFSAERLKGVDSTLKIQPAKLEDSAVYLCASSLYSSNTIYFGEGSWLTVV.

This clone was observed a few times. J is TRBJ1-5 and V is TRBV6-6; TRBD1 is a possible D gene (6 bases). Per the germline V gene, CDR1 is MNHNY and CDR2 is SVGAGI (reference sequence). The CDR3 extends over 13 amino acids. Trimming took off 5 bases at V and 7 bases at J, with 12 bases between the two ends. The CDR3, as DNA: TGTGCCAGCAGTCAGGACAGTCCCCAGCCCCAGCATTTT. This gives the protein CASSQDSPQPQHF.

The rearrangement uses TRBV7-3 and TRBJ1-1; D gene unclear. Germline CDR1 and CDR2: SGHTA and FQGTGA. Trimming pared 1 base from V and 3 bases from J, leaving 12 bases between. The length of the CDR3 is 15 residues. CDR3 sequence (DNA): TGTGCCAGCAGCTTAAGACCAGAGGTTGACACTGAAGCTTTCTTT. It translates to CASSLRPEVDTEAFF.

The chain carries TRBV5-1 and TRBJ1-4, with TRBD1 identical over 9 bases. The V gene end was trimmed by 5 bases and the J gene end by 5 bases; junction bases not matched to a gene: 7. CDR1 is SGHRS, CDR2 YFSETQ, per germline. This CDR3 has 15 residues. CDR3 residues: CASRQPGTGNEKLFF. CDR3 DNA sequence: TGCGCCAGCAGGCAGCCCGGGACAGGGAATGAAAAACTGTTTTTT.

CDR3 bases: TGTGCCAGCAGTGAATGGGGGACAGTCCGATCGAATGAAAAACTGTTTTTT. Its translation is CASSEWGTVRSNEKLFF. This sequence joins TRBV25-1 and TRBJ1-4, with TRBD1 identical over 7 bases. The CDR3 length is 17 residues. Germline CDR1 MGHDK, CDR2 SYGVNS. V dropped 1 base and J dropped 5; count of bases not matched to a gene: 10.